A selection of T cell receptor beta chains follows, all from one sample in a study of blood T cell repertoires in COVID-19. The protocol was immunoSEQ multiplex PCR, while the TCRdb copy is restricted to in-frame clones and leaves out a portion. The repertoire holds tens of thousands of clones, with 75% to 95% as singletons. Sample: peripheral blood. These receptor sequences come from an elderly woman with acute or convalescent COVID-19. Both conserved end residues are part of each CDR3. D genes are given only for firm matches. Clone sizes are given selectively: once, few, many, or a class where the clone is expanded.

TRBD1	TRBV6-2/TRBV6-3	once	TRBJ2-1	TGTGCCAGCAGTTACTCCCTTGGACAGGCCTACTACAATGAGCAGTTCTTC	CASSYSLGQAYYNEQFF
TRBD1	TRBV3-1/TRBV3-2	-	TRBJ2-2	TGTGCCAGCAGCCAAGTCGATACAGGGGTGGCCGGGGAGCTGTTTTTT	CASSQVDTGVAGELFF
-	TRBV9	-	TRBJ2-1	TGTGCCAGCAGCGTAGGCGTGGATGAGCAGTTCTTC	CASSVGVDEQFF
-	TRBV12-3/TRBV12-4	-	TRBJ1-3	TGTGCCAGCAGTTTATCGACAGGAAACACCATATATTTT	CASSLSTGNTIYF
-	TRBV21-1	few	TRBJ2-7	TGTGCCAGCATCCTTTTTACTAGCGGGCGATTCTCCTACGAGCAGTACTTC	CASILFTSGRFSYEQYF
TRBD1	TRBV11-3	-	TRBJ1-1	TGTGCCAGCAGCCAACGGGACAGCACTGAAGCTTTCTTT	CASSQRDSTEAFF
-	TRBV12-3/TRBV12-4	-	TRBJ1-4	TGTGCCAGCAGTTTTGGAGGAAATGAAAAACTGTTTTTT	CASSFGGNEKLFF
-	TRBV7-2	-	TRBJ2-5	TGTGCCAGCAGCTTTGTGGGGGGGCGAGGAGAGACCCAGTACTTC	CASSFVGGRGETQYF
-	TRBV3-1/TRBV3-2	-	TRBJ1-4	TGTGCCAGCAGCCAGGGTAAAGGACTTAGGGAAAAACTGTTTTTT	CASSQGKGLREKLFF
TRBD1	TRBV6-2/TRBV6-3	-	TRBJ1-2	TGTGCCAGCAGTTACTCGATCCGGCTGGGGTCGCCTCAGGGGGCCTATGGCTACACCTTC	CASSYSIRLGSPQGAYGYTF
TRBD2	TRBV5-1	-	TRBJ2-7	TGCGCCAGCAGCTTGGGAATCGTAGCGGGGATCTACGAGCAGTACTTC	CASSLGIVAGIYEQYF
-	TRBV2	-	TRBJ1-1	TGTGCCAGCAGTGATAGAGGGGGAACGCCGACTGAAGCTTTCTTT	CASSDRGGTPTEAFF
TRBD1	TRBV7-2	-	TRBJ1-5	TGTGCCAGCAGCCCTTACGGGACAGACAATCAGCCCCAGCATTTT	CASSPYGTDNQPQHF
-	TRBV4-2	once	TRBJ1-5	TGTGCCAGCAGCCACAATCTCGGGGGGGGCAATCAGCCCCAGCATTTT	CASSHNLGGGNQPQHF
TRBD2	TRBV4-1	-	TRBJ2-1	TGCGCCAGCAGCCTCGGACTAGAAGCCAATGAGCAGTTCTTC	CASSLGLEANEQFF
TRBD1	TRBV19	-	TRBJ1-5	TGTGCCAGTAGTCGGACAGGGCTATCGGATCAGCCCCAGCATTTT	CASSRTGLSDQPQHF
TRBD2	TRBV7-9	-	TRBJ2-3	TGTGCCAGCAGTATGGCGGGGGGCTCCGATACGCAGTATTTT	CASSMAGGSDTQYF
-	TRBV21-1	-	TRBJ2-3	TGTGCCAGCAGCAAAGCAAACCCCCTAGAATGTACAGATACGCAGTATTTT	CASSKANPLECTDTQYF
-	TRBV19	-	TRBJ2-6	TGTGCCAGTAGTATCCGCGGGATCTCTGGGGCCAACGTCCTGACTTTC	CASSIRGISGANVLTF
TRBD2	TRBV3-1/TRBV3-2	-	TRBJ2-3	TGTGCCAGCAGCCGGACTAGCGGGAGCGCGGTGGATACGCAGTATTTT	CASSRTSGSAVDTQYF
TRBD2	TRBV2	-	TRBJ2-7	TGTGCCAGCAGTGACAAGGTAGCGGGGGGCCAGGGCACCGAGCAGTACTTC	CASSDKVAGGQGTEQYF
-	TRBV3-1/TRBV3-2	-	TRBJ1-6	TGTGCCAGCAGCCAAAGCGGGTTACCCAATTCACCCCTCCACTTT	CASSQSGLPNSPLHF
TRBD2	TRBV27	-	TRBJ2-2	TGTGCCAGCAGGGGTTCTAGCGGGACCGGGGAGCTGTTTTTT	CASRGSSGTGELFF
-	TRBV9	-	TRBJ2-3	TGTGCCAGCAGCGTGGCAGCGGCCACAGATACGCAGTATTTT	CASSVAAATDTQYF
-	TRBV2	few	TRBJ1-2	TGTGCCAGGACCCCCCTCGACAGATCCTATGGCTACACCTTC	CARTPLDRSYGYTF
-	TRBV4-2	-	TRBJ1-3	TGTGCCAGCAGCCAAGATATCGCCAGCTCTGGAAACACCATATATTTT	CASSQDIASSGNTIYF
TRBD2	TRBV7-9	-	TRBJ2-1	TGTGCCAGCAGCTTAGCGACGGGGGGGAATGAGCAGTTCTTC	CASSLATGGNEQFF
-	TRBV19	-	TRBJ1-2	TGTGCCAGTAGGGAGGACAGAAGAGTCTATGGCTACACCTTC	CASREDRRVYGYTF
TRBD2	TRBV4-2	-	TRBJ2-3	TGTGCCAGCACCGTTATCTGGACTAGCGGGATAACAGATACGCAGTATTTT	CASTVIWTSGITDTQYF
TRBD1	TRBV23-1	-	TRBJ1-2	TGCGCCAGCAGTCAATCCACAGGGGGCTATGGCTACACCTTC	CASSQSTGGYGYTF
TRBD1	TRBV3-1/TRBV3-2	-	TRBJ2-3	TGTGCCAGCGGGACAGGGAGCACAGATACGCAGTATTTT	CASGTGSTDTQYF
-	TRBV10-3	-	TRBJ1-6	TGTGCCATCCGAGGGAGCTCCTATAATTCACCCCTCCACTTT	CAIRGSSYNSPLHF
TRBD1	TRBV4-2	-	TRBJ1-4	TGTGCCAGCAGCCAAGCTTTGAGTTGGGCCGGACAGGGGGATAATGAAAAACTGTTTTTT	CASSQALSWAGQGDNEKLFF
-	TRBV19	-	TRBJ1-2	TGTGCCAGTAGTCTCCTGGGAGGTGGAGGCTACACCTTC	CASSLLGGGGYTF
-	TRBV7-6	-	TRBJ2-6	TGTGCCAGCAGCTTAGTTTCGGGGTTGGAGGGGGCCCGGTCTGGGGCCAACGTCCTGACTTTC	CASSLVSGLEGARSGANVLTF
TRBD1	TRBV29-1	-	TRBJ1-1	TGCAGCTCCACAACAGGGGCCACTGAAGCTTTCTTT	CSSTTGATEAFF
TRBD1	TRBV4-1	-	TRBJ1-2	TGCGCCAGCAGCCAAGTGTTATGGGACAGGAGATTTGGCTACACCTTC	CASSQVLWDRRFGYTF
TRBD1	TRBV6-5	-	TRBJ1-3	TGTGCCAGCAGTCGGGACAGGGGAACTGGAAACACCATATATTTT	CASSRDRGTGNTIYF
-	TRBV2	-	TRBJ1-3	TGTGCCAGCAGTGGCAGGGTTGGAAACACCATATATTTT	CASSGRVGNTIYF